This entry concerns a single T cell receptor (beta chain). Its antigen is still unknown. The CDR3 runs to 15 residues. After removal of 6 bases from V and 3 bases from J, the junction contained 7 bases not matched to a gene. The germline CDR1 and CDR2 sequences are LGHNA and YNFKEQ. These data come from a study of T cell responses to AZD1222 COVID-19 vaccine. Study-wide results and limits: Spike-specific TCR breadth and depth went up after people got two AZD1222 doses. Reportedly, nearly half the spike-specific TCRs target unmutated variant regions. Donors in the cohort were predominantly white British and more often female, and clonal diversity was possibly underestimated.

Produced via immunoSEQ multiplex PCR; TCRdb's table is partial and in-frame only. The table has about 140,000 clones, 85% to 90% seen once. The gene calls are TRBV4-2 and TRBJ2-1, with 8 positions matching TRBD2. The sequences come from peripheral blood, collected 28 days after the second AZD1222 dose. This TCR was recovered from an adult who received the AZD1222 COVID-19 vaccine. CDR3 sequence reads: CASRTAGEFYNEQFF. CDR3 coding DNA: TGTGCCAGCAGGACAGCGGGAGAGTTCTACAATGAGCAGTTCTTC.